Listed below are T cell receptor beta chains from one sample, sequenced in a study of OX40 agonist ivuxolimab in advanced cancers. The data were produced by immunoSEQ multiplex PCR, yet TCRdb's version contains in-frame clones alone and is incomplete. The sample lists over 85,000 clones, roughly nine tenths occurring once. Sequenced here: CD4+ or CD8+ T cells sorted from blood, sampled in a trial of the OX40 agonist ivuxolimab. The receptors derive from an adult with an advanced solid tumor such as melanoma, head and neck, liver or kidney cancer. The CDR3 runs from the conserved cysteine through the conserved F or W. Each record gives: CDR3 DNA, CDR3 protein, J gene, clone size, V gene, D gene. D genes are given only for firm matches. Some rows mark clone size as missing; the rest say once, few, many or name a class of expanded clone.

DNA: TGTGCCAGCCGGGACGGCACCTGGGGTAATGAAAAACTGTTTTTT; CDR3: CASRDGTWGNEKLFF; J: TRBJ1-4; size: .; V: TRBV27; D: .
DNA: TGTGCCAGCAGCGGGACTAGCGGGAGCGCCGGGGAGCTGTTTTTT; CDR3: CASSGTSGSAGELFF; J: TRBJ2-2; size: once; V: TRBV11-1; D: TRBD2
DNA: TGCAGTGCTGCCGCCCCCACTGAAGCTTTCTTT; CDR3: CSAAAPTEAFF; J: TRBJ1-1; size: .; V: TRBV20-1; D: .
DNA: TGTGCCAGCAGCCCTACTAGCGGGAGCTCCTACGAGCAGTACTTC; CDR3: CASSPTSGSSYEQYF; J: TRBJ2-7; size: .; V: TRBV7-9; D: TRBD2
DNA: TGTGCCAGCAGCCCTCGGAATAGCGGGTCGACGAACGAGCAGTACTTC; CDR3: CASSPRNSGSTNEQYF; J: TRBJ2-7; size: .; V: TRBV11-2; D: TRBD2
DNA: TGCGCCAGCAGCCCCCCAGGGACTAGCGGGAGTGAGACCCAGTACTTC; CDR3: CASSPPGTSGSETQYF; J: TRBJ2-5; size: .; V: TRBV4-1; D: TRBD2
DNA: TGTGCCAGCAGTTACCCAGGGGATACCAACTATGGCTACACCTTC; CDR3: CASSYPGDTNYGYTF; J: TRBJ1-2; size: .; V: TRBV6-6; D: .
DNA: TGCGCCAGCAGCCCGACTGGGGTTAATCAGCCCCAGCATTTT; CDR3: CASSPTGVNQPQHF; J: TRBJ1-5; size: .; V: TRBV5-1; D: .
DNA: TGTGCCAGCAGTTACGGGGCTCACAATGAGCAGTTCTTC; CDR3: CASSYGAHNEQFF; J: TRBJ2-1; size: .; V: TRBV6-6; D: .
DNA: TGTGCCAGCTCACCTATGGACAGAGCTTCCCGCACCCTCCACTTT; CDR3: CASSPMDRASRTLHF; J: TRBJ1-6; size: .; V: TRBV18; D: .
DNA: TGCGCCAGCAGGAGTTCCACTAGCGGGGCAGGGACAGATACGCAGTATTTT; CDR3: CASRSSTSGAGTDTQYF; J: TRBJ2-3; size: .; V: TRBV5-1; D: TRBD2
DNA: TGTGCCTGGAGTCTGGGCTCCCGAAATAATTCACCCCTCCACTTT; CDR3: CAWSLGSRNNSPLHF; J: TRBJ1-6; size: few; V: TRBV30; D: .
DNA: TGTGCCAGCAGTGAGGGGGAGGGGGCAGATACGCAGTATTTT; CDR3: CASSEGEGADTQYF; J: TRBJ2-3; size: .; V: TRBV6-1; D: .
DNA: TGTGCCAGCAGACCCGGGACAGCCCTTTCCTACGAGCAGTACTTC; CDR3: CASRPGTALSYEQYF; J: TRBJ2-7; size: .; V: TRBV7-2; D: TRBD1
DNA: TGTGCCAGCAGTCGGACCATATTGTATGGGGGCTACACCTTC; CDR3: CASSRTILYGGYTF; J: TRBJ1-2; size: .; V: TRBV27; D: .
DNA: TGTGCCAGCAGGCGAGACGGGATCCAAGAGACCCAGTACTTC; CDR3: CASRRDGIQETQYF; J: TRBJ2-5; size: .; V: TRBV2; D: .
DNA: TGTGCCAGCTCACCCTTTGGACACCTTAATCAGCCCCAGCATTTT; CDR3: CASSPFGHLNQPQHF; J: TRBJ1-5; size: .; V: TRBV18; D: .
DNA: TGCGCCAGCAGCTACGGGACTGCCAGTCCTGAAGCTTTCTTT; CDR3: CASSYGTASPEAFF; J: TRBJ1-1; size: .; V: TRBV5-1; D: .
DNA: TGTGCCTGGACAAAGAGACAGGTTTGGGGAGAGCAGTACTTC; CDR3: CAWTKRQVWGEQYF; J: TRBJ2-7; size: once; V: TRBV30; D: .
DNA: TGTGCCAGCAGTGAAGCTCTTACAGGGTCCTACAATGAGCAGTTCTTC; CDR3: CASSEALTGSYNEQFF; J: TRBJ2-1; size: .; V: TRBV6-1; D: .
DNA: TGTGCCAGCAGCTTACTAGCGGGGGGGAATGAGCAGTTCTTC; CDR3: CASSLLAGGNEQFF; J: TRBJ2-1; size: .; V: TRBV11-3; D: TRBD2
DNA: TGCGCCAGCAGCCGGCTAGCGGGACCCCGGGGCACAGATACGCAGTATTTT; CDR3: CASSRLAGPRGTDTQYF; J: TRBJ2-3; size: .; V: TRBV5-1; D: TRBD2
DNA: TGTGCCAGCAGCTATGACAGCTCCTACGAGCAGTACTTC; CDR3: CASSYDSSYEQYF; J: TRBJ2-7; size: .; V: TRBV7-9; D: .
DNA: TGTGCCAGCTCACCACTGGGACCGCCTGGGAATGAGCAGTTCTTC; CDR3: CASSPLGPPGNEQFF; J: TRBJ2-1; size: .; V: TRBV18; D: .
DNA: TGTGCCAGTAAGACAGGGGCAGGGACTGAAGCTTTCTTT; CDR3: CASKTGAGTEAFF; J: TRBJ1-1; size: .; V: TRBV19; D: TRBD1
DNA: TGTGCCAGCACATTGGAGACCCAGTACTTC; CDR3: CASTLETQYF; J: TRBJ2-5; size: .; V: TRBV6-1; D: .
DNA: TGCAGCGCCCGGAGAAGTTACGAGCAGTACTTC; CDR3: CSARRSYEQYF; J: TRBJ2-7; size: .; V: TRBV29-1; D: .
DNA: TGTGCCAGCAGAACGCCGGGCGGTTTCAATGAGCAGTTCTTC; CDR3: CASRTPGGFNEQFF; J: TRBJ2-1; size: .; V: TRBV6-5; D: .
DNA: TGTGCCAGCAGCTCCCAGGGGGGTAACACTGAAGCTTTCTTT; CDR3: CASSSQGGNTEAFF; J: TRBJ1-1; size: .; V: TRBV7-2; D: TRBD1
DNA: TGTGCCAGCAGCTTGGGCAGGAATAGCAATCAGCCCCAGCATTTT; CDR3: CASSLGRNSNQPQHF; J: TRBJ1-5; size: .; V: TRBV7-8; D: .
DNA: TGTGCCAGCAGGTTATCGCTAGCGGGGGAAACAGATACGCAGTATTTT; CDR3: CASRLSLAGETDTQYF; J: TRBJ2-3; size: .; V: TRBV2; D: TRBD2
DNA: TGTGCCTGGAGTGGGCGACTAGCGGGGGGAGGCACGCAGTATTTT; CDR3: CAWSGRLAGGGTQYF; J: TRBJ2-3; size: .; V: TRBV30; D: TRBD2
DNA: TGCGCCAGCAGCCAAGGGGTGGGGGGCATCTATGGCTACACCTTC; CDR3: CASSQGVGGIYGYTF; J: TRBJ1-2; size: .; V: TRBV4-1; D: .
DNA: TGTGCCAGCAGCTTTCGGGGGGGCTCCTACAATGAGCAGTTCTTC; CDR3: CASSFRGGSYNEQFF; J: TRBJ2-1; size: .; V: TRBV5-4; D: TRBD2
DNA: TGTGCCAGCAGTCTCGGGACAGGGGGCCACAATGAGCAGTTCTTC; CDR3: CASSLGTGGHNEQFF; J: TRBJ2-1; size: .; V: TRBV9; D: TRBD1
DNA: TGTGCCAGCAGCTCGGGACAGGGATGGGAGACCCAGTACTTC; CDR3: CASSSGQGWETQYF; J: TRBJ2-5; size: .; V: TRBV7-9; D: TRBD1
DNA: TGTGCCAGCAGTCTCCACAGGGATCGGAACACTGAAGCTTTCTTT; CDR3: CASSLHRDRNTEAFF; J: TRBJ1-1; size: once; V: TRBV6-1; D: .
DNA: TGTGCCAGCAGCCTCCGGAGGGGGGCGGGAGAAAAACTGTTTTTT; CDR3: CASSLRRGAGEKLFF; J: TRBJ1-4; size: few; V: TRBV11-3; D: .
DNA: TGCGCCAGCAGCACCGACAGATACTATGGCTACACCTTC; CDR3: CASSTDRYYGYTF; J: TRBJ1-2; size: .; V: TRBV5-1; D: .
DNA: TGCGCCAGCAGGCCAACCCGGGTAGCGGTGAATGAGCAGTTCTTC; CDR3: CASRPTRVAVNEQFF; J: TRBJ2-1; size: .; V: TRBV5-1; D: .
DNA: TGTGCCAGCAGTTACTCTTGGACTAGCTCGCAGAATGAGCAGTTCTTC; CDR3: CASSYSWTSSQNEQFF; J: TRBJ2-1; size: .; V: TRBV6-5; D: TRBD2
DNA: TGTGCCAGCATGGTCACTTTCAACACTGAAGCTTTCTTT; CDR3: CASMVTFNTEAFF; J: TRBJ1-1; size: .; V: TRBV6-1; D: .
DNA: TGCGCCAGCAGATCTAGAGCCGGGGAGCTGTTTTTT; CDR3: CASRSRAGELFF; J: TRBJ2-2; size: .; V: TRBV4-1; D: .
DNA: TGTGCCAGCAGCCAAGATAGAACCTCTGGGGCCAACGTCCTGACTTTC; CDR3: CASSQDRTSGANVLTF; J: TRBJ2-6; size: many; V: TRBV4-2; D: .
DNA: TGCAGCGTTGGCACGCACTCCTACGAGCAGTACTTC; CDR3: CSVGTHSYEQYF; J: TRBJ2-7; size: .; V: TRBV29-1; D: .
DNA: TGCGCCAGCAGCTTGGAGGGACAGGGGTTTGAAAAACTGTTTTTT; CDR3: CASSLEGQGFEKLFF; J: TRBJ1-4; size: .; V: TRBV5-1; D: TRBD1
DNA: TGTGCCATCGCGGGCACCTTTAGTCCTCTTACTAACTATGGCTACACCTTC; CDR3: CAIAGTFSPLTNYGYTF; J: TRBJ1-2; size: few; V: TRBV10-3; D: .
DNA: TGTGCCAGCAGCTTCTTTACAGGGGTGGACACTGAAGCTTTCTTT; CDR3: CASSFFTGVDTEAFF; J: TRBJ1-1; size: .; V: TRBV7-9; D: TRBD1
DNA: TGTGCCAGTAGTATACCCACCCGGACGTTTCGGGCAGGGACGGACAATGAAAAACTGTTTTTT; CDR3: CASSIPTRTFRAGTDNEKLFF; J: TRBJ1-4; size: .; V: TRBV19; D: .
DNA: TGTGCCAGCAGCTTAGCTGAAGCTTTCTTT; CDR3: CASSLAEAFF; J: TRBJ1-1; size: .; V: TRBV7-9; D: .